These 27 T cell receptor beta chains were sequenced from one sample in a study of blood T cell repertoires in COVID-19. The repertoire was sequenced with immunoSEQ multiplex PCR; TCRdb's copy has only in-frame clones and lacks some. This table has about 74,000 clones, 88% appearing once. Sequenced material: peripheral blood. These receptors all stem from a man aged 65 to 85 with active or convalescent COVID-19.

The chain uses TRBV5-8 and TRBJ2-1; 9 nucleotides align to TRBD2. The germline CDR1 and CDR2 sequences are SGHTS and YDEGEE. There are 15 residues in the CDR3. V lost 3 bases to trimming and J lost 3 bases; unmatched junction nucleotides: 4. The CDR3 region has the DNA TGTGCCAGCAGCTACCGACTAGCGGTCTACAATGAGCAGTTCTTC. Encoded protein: CASSYRLAVYNEQFF.

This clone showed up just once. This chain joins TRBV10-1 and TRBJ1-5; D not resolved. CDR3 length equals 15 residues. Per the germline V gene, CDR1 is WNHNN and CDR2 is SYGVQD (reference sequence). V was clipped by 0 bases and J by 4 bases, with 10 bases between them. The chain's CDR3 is CASSESGRRNQPQHF. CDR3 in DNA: TGCGCCAGCAGTGAGTCGGGCAGAAGGAATCAGCCCCAGCATTTT.

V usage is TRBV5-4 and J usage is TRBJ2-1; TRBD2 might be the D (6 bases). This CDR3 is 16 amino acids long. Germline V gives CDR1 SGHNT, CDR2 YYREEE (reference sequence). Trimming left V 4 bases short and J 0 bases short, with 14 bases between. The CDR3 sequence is CASSRGSGRSYNEQFF. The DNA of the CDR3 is TGTGCCAGCAGCCGAGGTAGCGGTCGCTCCTACAATGAGCAGTTCTTC.

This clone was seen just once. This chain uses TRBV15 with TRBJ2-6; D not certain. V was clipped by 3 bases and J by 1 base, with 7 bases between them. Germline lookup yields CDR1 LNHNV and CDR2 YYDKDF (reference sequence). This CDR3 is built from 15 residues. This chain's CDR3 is CATSSSLSGANVLTF. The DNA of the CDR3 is TGTGCCACCAGCAGCAGTCTTTCTGGGGCCAACGTCCTGACTTTC.

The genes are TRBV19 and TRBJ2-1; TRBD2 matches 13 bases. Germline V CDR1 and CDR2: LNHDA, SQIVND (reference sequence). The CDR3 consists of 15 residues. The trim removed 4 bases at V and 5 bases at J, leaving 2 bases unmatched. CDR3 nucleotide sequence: TGTGCCAGTAGTAGGGGACTAGCGGGGCACAATGAGCAGTTCTTC. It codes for CASSRGLAGHNEQFF.

The CDR3 is CASSSDRGSYEQYF. In DNA, the CDR3 is TGCGCCAGCAGCTCCGACAGGGGTTCCTACGAGCAGTACTTC. The chain is built from TRBV5-1 and TRBJ2-7, with 8 bases identical to TRBD1. V was pared by 3 bases and J by 1 base, with 3 bases of the junction left unmatched. The germline V gene has CDR1 SGHRS and CDR2 YFSETQ. CDR3 length: 14 residues.

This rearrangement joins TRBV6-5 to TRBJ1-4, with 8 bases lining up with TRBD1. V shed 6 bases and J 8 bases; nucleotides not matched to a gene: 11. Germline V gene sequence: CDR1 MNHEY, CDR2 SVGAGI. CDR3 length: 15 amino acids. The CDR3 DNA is TGTGCCAGCAGCGTGTCACAGGGGGTAGGGGAAAAACTGTTTTTT. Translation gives CASSVSQGVGEKLFF.

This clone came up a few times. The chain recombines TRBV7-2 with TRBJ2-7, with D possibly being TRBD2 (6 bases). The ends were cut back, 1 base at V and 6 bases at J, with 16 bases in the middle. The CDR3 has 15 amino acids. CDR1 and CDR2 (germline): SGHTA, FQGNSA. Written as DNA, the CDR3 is TGTGCCAGCAGCTTAGAAGGGACTGGAGGACGCGAGCAGTACTTC. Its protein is CASSLEGTGGREQYF.

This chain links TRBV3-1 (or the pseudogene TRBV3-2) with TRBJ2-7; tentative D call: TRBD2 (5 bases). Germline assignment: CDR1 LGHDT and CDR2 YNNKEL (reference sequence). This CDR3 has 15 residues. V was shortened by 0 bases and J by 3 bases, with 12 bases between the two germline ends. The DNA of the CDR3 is TGTGCCAGCAGCCAAGATCTGGTCCGGGACTACGAGCAGTACTTC. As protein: CASSQDLVRDYEQYF.

The CDR3 DNA reads as TGTGCCAGCAGTGATCGGACAGGTCGGTCACCCCTCCACTTT. This codes for CASSDRTGRSPLHF. This chain joins TRBV6-1 and TRBJ1-6; 7 bases agree with TRBD1. Losses at the gene ends were 3 bases for V and 10 bases for J; bases not matched to a gene: 6. The CDR3 length is 14 residues. CDR1 and CDR2 from the germline V gene are MNHNS and SASEGT.

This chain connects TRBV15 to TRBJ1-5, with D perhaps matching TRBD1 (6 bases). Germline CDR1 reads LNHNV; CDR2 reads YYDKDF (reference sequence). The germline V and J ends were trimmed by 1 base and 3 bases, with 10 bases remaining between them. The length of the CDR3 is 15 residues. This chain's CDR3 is CATSRGGGLNQPQHF. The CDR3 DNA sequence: TGTGCCACCAGCAGAGGGGGGGGGCTCAATCAGCCCCAGCATTTT.

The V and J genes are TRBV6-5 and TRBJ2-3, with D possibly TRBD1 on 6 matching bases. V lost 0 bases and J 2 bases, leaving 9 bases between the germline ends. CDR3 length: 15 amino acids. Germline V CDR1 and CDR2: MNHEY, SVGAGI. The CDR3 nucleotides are TGTGCCAGCAGTTACTCAACAGGGTTCACAGATACGCAGTATTTT. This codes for CASSYSTGFTDTQYF.

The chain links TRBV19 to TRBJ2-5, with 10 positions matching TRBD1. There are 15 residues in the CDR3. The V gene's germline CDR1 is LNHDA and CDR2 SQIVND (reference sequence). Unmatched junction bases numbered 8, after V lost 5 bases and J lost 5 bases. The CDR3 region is CASSAGTGEGETQYF. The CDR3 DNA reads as TGTGCCAGTAGTGCCGGGACAGGGGAGGGGGAGACCCAGTACTTC.

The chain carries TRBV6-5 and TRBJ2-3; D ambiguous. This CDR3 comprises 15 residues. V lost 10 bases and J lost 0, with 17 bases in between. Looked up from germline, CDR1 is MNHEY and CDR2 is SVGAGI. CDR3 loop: CAILRVGTSTDTQYF. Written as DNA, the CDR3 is TGTGCCATCCTTCGGGTCGGAACCAGCACAGATACGCAGTATTTT.

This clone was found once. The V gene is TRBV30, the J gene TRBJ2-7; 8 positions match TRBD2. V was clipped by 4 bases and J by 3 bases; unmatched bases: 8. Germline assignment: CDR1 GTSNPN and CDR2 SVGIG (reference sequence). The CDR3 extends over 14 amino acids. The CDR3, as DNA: TGTGCCTGGACCCGGGGGGGACCTAACTACGAGCAGTACTTC. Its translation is CAWTRGGPNYEQYF.

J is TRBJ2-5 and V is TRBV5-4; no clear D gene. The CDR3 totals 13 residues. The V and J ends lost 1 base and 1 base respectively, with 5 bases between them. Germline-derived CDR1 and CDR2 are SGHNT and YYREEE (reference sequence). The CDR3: CASSLNSQETQYF. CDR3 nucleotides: TGTGCCAGCAGCTTGAACTCCCAAGAGACCCAGTACTTC.

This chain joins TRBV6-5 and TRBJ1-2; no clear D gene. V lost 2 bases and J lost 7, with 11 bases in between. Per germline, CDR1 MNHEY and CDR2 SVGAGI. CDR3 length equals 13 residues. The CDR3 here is CASSYDGSGGYTF. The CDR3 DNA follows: TGTGCCAGCAGTTACGATGGGTCGGGTGGCTACACCTTC.

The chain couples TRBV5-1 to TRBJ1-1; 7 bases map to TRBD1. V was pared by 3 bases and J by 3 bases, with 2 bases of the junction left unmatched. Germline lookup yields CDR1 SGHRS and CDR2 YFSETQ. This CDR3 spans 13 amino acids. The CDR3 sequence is CASSSTGDTEAFF. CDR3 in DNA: TGCGCCAGCAGCTCTACAGGGGACACTGAAGCTTTCTTT.

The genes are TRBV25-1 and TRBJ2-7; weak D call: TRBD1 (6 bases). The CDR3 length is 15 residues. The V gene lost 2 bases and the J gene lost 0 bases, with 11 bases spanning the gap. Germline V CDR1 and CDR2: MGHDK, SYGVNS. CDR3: CASSEAQGGSYEQYF. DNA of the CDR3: TGTGCCAGCAGTGAAGCACAGGGTGGCTCCTACGAGCAGTACTTC.

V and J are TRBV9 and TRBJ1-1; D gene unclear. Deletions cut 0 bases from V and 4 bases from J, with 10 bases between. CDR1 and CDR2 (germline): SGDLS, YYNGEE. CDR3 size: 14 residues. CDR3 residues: CASSVGAEGTEAFF. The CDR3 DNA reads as TGTGCCAGCAGCGTAGGGGCAGAAGGCACTGAAGCTTTCTTT. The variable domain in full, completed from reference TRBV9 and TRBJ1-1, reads DSGVTQTPKHLITATGQRVTLRCSPRSGDLSVYWYQQSLDQGLQFLIQYYNGEERAKGNILERFSAQQFPDLHSELNLSSLELGDSALYFCASSVGAEGTEAFFGQGTRLTVV.

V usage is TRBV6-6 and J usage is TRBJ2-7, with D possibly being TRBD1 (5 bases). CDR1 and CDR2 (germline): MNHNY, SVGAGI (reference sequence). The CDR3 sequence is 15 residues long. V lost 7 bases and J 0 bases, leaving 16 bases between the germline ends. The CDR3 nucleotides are TGTGCCAGCAAAGAGCAGGGCCTAAGCTCCTACGAGCAGTACTTC. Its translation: CASKEQGLSSYEQYF.

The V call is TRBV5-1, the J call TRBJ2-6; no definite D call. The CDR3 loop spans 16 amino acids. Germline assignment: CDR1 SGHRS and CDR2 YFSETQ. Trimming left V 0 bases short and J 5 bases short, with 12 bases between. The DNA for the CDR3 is TGCGCCAGCAGCTTGGTTCAGGCCCCCAGGGCCAACGTCCTGACTTTC. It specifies CASSLVQAPRANVLTF.

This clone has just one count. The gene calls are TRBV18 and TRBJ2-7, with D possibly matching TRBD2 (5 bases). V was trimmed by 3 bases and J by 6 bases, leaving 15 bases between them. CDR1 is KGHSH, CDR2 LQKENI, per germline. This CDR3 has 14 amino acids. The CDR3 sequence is CASSPAGLLGEQYF. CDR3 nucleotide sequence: TGTGCCAGCTCACCGGCGGGCCTCTTGGGCGAGCAGTACTTC.

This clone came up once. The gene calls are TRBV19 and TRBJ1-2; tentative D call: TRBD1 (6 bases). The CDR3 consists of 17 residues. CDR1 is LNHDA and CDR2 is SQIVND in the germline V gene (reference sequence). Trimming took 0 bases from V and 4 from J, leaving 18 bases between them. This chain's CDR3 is CASSIDAVAGGAYGYTF. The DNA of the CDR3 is TGTGCCAGTAGTATAGATGCGGTAGCGGGGGGCGCCTATGGCTACACCTTC.

The CDR3: CASSWGEQPQHF. In DNA form, the CDR3 reads TGTGCCAGCAGCTGGGGGGAACAGCCCCAGCATTTT. The chain has TRBV5-6 and TRBJ1-5; a possible D gene is TRBD1 (5 bases). This CDR3 contains 12 residues. The V end was cut by 3 bases, the J end by 7 bases, with 8 bases between. Germline V gene data show CDR1 as SGHDT and CDR2 as YYEEEE.

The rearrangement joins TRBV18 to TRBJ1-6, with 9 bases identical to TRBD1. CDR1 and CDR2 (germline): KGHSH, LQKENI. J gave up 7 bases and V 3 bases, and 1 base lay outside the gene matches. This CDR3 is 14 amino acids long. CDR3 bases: TGTGCCAGCTCACCGGGACAGGGAAATTCACCCCTCCACTTT. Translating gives CASSPGQGNSPLHF.

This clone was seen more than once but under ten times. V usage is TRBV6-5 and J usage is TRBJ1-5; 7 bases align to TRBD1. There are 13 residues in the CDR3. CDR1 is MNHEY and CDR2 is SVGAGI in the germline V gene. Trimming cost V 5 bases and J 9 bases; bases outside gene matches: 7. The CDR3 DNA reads TGTGCCAGCAGTCGGGACAGTGCAGGGCCCCAGCATTTT. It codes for CASSRDSAGPQHF.